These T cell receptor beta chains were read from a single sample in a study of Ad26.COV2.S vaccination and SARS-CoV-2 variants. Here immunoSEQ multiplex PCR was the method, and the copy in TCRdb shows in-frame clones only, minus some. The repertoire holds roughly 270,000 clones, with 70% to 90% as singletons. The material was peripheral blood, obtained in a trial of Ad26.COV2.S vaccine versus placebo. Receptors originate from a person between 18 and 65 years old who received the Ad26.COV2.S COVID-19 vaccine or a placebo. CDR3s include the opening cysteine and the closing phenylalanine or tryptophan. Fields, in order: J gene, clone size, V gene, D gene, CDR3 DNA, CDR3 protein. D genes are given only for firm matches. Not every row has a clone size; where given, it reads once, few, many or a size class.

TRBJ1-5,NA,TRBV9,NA,TGTGCCAGCAGCGCCGGTGTCGGGGGACAGCCCCAGCATTTT,CASSAGVGGQPQHF
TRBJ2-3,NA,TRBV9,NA,TGTGCCAGCAGCGTAGCTCTGAGGTCCAGGGGCACAGATACGCAGTATTTT,CASSVALRSRGTDTQYF
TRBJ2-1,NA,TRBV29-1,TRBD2,TGCAGCGTTTCGACTAGCGGGAGCTACAATGAGCAGTTCTTC,CSVSTSGSYNEQFF
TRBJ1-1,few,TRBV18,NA,TGTGCCAGCTCCCGACTCGCGGGCACTGAAGCTTTCTTT,CASSRLAGTEAFF
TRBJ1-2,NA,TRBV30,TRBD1,TGTGCCTGGGGACAGGGCTCTTATGGCTACACCTTC,CAWGQGSYGYTF
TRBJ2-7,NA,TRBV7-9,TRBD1,TGTGCCAGCAGCGCCTCCGGGACAGGGGGCGAGCAGTACTTC,CASSASGTGGEQYF
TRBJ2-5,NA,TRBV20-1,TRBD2,TGCAGTGCTAGTACGGGGGGGCCTGGAGAGACCCAGTACTTC,CSASTGGPGETQYF
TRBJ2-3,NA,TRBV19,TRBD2,TGTGCCACTAAAGCGGGGGCCACAGATACGCAGTATTTT,CATKAGATDTQYF
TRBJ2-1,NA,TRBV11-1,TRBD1,TGTGCCAGCAGCTTCGGAGGGGGACAGGACTACAATGAGCAGTTCTTC,CASSFGGGQDYNEQFF
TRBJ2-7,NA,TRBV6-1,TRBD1,TGTGCCAGCAGTGAACAGGGGGCAGGCGAGCAGTACTTC,CASSEQGAGEQYF
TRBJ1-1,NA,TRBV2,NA,TGTGCCAGCAGTGCCGGGACTGATATTAACTCTGAAGCTTTCTTT,CASSAGTDINSEAFF
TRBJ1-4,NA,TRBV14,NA,TGTGCCAGCAGCCAAGGGCGTGGTGAAAAACTGTTTTTT,CASSQGRGEKLFF
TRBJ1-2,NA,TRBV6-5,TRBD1,TGTGCCAGCAGGACAGGGCCAAATGGCTACACCTTC,CASRTGPNGYTF
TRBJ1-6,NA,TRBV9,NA,TGTGCCAGCAGCGTAGCAACGAGGGATTCACCCCTCCACTTT,CASSVATRDSPLHF
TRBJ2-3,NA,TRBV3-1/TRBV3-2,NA,TGTGCCAGCAGCCAAGATGGGGGGAGCACAGATACGCAGTATTTT,CASSQDGGSTDTQYF
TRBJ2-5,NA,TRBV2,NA,TGTGCCAGCAGTGAGGTTTCAGGAGTGGGAGAGACCCAGTACTTC,CASSEVSGVGETQYF
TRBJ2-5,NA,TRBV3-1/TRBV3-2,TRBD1,TGTGCCAGCAGCCAAGATTTAGGACAGGGGGTTCAAGAGACCCAGTACTTC,CASSQDLGQGVQETQYF
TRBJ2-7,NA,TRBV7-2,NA,TGTGCCAGCAGCCGAGGACAAGAGAACCTCAAGTACTTC,CASSRGQENLKYF
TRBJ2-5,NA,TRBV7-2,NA,TGTGCCAGCAGCTCGGTAAGGGAGACCCAGTACTTC,CASSSVRETQYF
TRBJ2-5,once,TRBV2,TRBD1,TGTGCCAGCAAGGACAGGGACGAGACCCAGTACTTC,CASKDRDETQYF
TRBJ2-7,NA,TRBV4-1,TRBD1,TGCGCCAGCAGCCAACCCGGGACAGGGCCCAGCTCCTACGAGCAGTACTTC,CASSQPGTGPSSYEQYF
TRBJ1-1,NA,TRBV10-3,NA,TGTGCCATCAGTGTTACAAAGACAGGGAACACTGAAGCTTTCTTT,CAISVTKTGNTEAFF